These T cell receptor beta chains were read from a single sample in a study of blood T cell repertoires in COVID-19. The method was immunoSEQ multiplex PCR; TCRdb's version includes in-frame clones alone and lacks a portion of them. The data hold about 150,000 clones, with 85% observed a single time. The sample was peripheral blood. The source of these receptors is a woman aged 60-70 years with COVID-19, enrolled during active disease. CDR3s include the opening cysteine and the closing phenylalanine or tryptophan. A D gene is named only where the DNA matches it firmly. Expanded clones get a size class; other rows say once, few or many, or leave the size out.

cdr3_length | d_call | j_call | v_call | clone_size | cdr3_nt | cdr3_aa
18 | NA | TRBJ1-6 | TRBV30 | NA | TGTGCCTGGAGCGGGAGGGTCGGAATAAGCTCCTATAATTCACCCCTCCACTTT | CAWSGRVGISSYNSPLHF
14 | TRBD2 | TRBJ2-7 | TRBV5-1 | few | TGCGCCAGCGGGGAGGTAGCGGGGCCCTACGAGCAGTACTTC | CASGEVAGPYEQYF
14 | NA | TRBJ1-5 | TRBV7-9 | NA | TGTGCCAGCAGCAGAGAGTATAGCAATCAGCCCCAGCATTTT | CASSREYSNQPQHF
16 | NA | TRBJ1-4 | TRBV3-1/TRBV3-2 | NA | TGTGCCAGCAGCCGAAACTCTCCCGCAACTAATGAAAAACTGTTTTTT | CASSRNSPATNEKLFF
14 | TRBD1 | TRBJ1-5 | TRBV18 | NA | TGTGCCAGCTCACCTGGAACAGGGGATCAGCCCCAGCATTTT | CASSPGTGDQPQHF
13 | NA | TRBJ2-3 | TRBV19 | NA | TGTGCCAGTAGTAAGAGGGGCACAGATACGCAGTATTTT | CASSKRGTDTQYF
15 | TRBD2 | TRBJ2-3 | TRBV4-2 | few | TGTGCCAGCAGCCAGAAAGCGCGGGAGGAGGGTACGCAGTATTTT | CASSQKAREEGTQYF
15 | TRBD2 | TRBJ2-1 | TRBV7-3 | NA | TGTGCCAGCAGTCAAAGGGTAGCGGGAGTCAATGAGCAGTTCTTC | CASSQRVAGVNEQFF
11 | NA | TRBJ2-1 | TRBV29-1 | NA | TGCAGCTCCCTCGTCGCGGGACGGCAGTTCTTC | CSSLVAGRQFF
14 | TRBD1 | TRBJ1-1 | TRBV20-1 | NA | TGCAGTGCTAGTCGGCGACAGGGGGCCACTGAAGCTTTCTTT | CSASRRQGATEAFF
14 | TRBD1 | TRBJ1-2 | TRBV29-1 | NA | TGCAGCGTTCGCGACGGACAGGGGGCTGTTGGCTACACCTTC | CSVRDGQGAVGYTF
13 | TRBD1 | TRBJ1-2 | TRBV27 | NA | TGTGCCAGCAGTTCACAGGGGGCGCATGGCTACACCTTC | CASSSQGAHGYTF
12 | NA | TRBJ1-5 | TRBV29-1 | NA | TGCAGCGTTACAAGAAATAATCAGCCCCAGCATTTT | CSVTRNNQPQHF
13 | NA | TRBJ2-3 | TRBV11-1 | once | TGTGCCAGCACCCTGCGGGGCACAGATACGCAGTATTTT | CASTLRGTDTQYF
15 | NA | TRBJ1-5 | TRBV6-1 | NA | TGTGCCAGCAGTGAAGAAGGCCGGCCGGGTCAGCCCCAGCATTTT | CASSEEGRPGQPQHF
13 | NA | TRBJ1-6 | TRBV19 | NA | TGTGCCAGTTTGAACAGGGAAGGATCACCCCTCCACTTT | CASLNREGSPLHF
14 | NA | TRBJ1-1 | TRBV2 | NA | TGTGCCAGCACCCGCGGGACTCACGACACTGAAGCTTTCTTT | CASTRGTHDTEAFF
15 | NA | TRBJ1-6 | TRBV19 | NA | TGTGCCAGTAGTATAAGAAGGGGCCCCAATTCACCCCTCCACTTT | CASSIRRGPNSPLHF
15 | TRBD1 | TRBJ1-2 | TRBV27 | NA | TGTGCCAGCAGTTCCTTGACAGGGCCTAACTATGGCTACACCTTC | CASSSLTGPNYGYTF
16 | NA | TRBJ2-1 | TRBV6-5 | NA | TGTGCCAGCAGTTACTATCGGAGGAGCTCCTACAATGAGCAGTTCTTC | CASSYYRRSSYNEQFF
11 | NA | TRBJ1-1 | TRBV6-5 | NA | TGTGCCAGCAAAGCGAACACTGAAGCTTTCTTT | CASKANTEAFF
17 | NA | TRBJ1-5 | TRBV15 | NA | TGTGCCACCAGCAGACATATAGGACAGAATAGCAATCAGCCCCAGCATTTT | CATSRHIGQNSNQPQHF
16 | TRBD2 | TRBJ2-3 | TRBV24-1 | NA | TGTGCCACCAGTGATTCTAGCGGGTATAGCACAGATACGCAGTATTTT | CATSDSSGYSTDTQYF
13 | TRBD1 | TRBJ1-2 | TRBV18 | NA | TGTGCCAGCTCTGACAGGGGATACTATGGCTACACCTTC | CASSDRGYYGYTF
15 | NA | TRBJ1-5 | TRBV18 | NA | TGTGCCAGCTCACCACCGGGAGGGGGAGAGCAGCCCCAGCATTTT | CASSPPGGGEQPQHF
17 | TRBD1 | TRBJ1-1 | TRBV18 | NA | TGTGCCAGCTCACCCCCGAGTATGACAGGGCAGAACACTGAAGCTTTCTTT | CASSPPSMTGQNTEAFF
15 | NA | TRBJ1-6 | TRBV9 | NA | TGTGCCAGCAGCTCCCGTAGCTCCTATAATTCACCCCTCCACTTT | CASSSRSSYNSPLHF
16 | TRBD2 | TRBJ2-1 | TRBV19 | NA | TGTGCCAGTAGTCCAAGGACTAGCGGGAGAAACAATGAGCAGTTCTTC | CASSPRTSGRNNEQFF